This T cell receptor (beta chain) was observed in a study of beta chain features in type 1 diabetes. Overall study context: Cell yields, gender and age were comparable in patients and healthy donors. Study-wide points: Type 1 diabetes patients had TCRB CDR3s that were shorter (moderately but significantly so) in all four CD4+ subsets.

The authors reverse transcribed all of the isolated RNA, so sequencing captured expressed TCRB transcripts. Sequencing used immunoSEQ multiplex PCR; TCRdb keeps in-frame clones, though not all of them. The table has under 350,000 clones, 13% to 15% seen once. Blood was drawn once from each donor into heparinised tubes. The draws averaged around 110 mL. Stem cell-like memory, regulatory, central memory and naive CD4+ cells were sorted via CD45RO/CCR7/CD25/CD127/CD95/CD27. Every sorted population was more than 95% pure. The table lists this clone with a few counts. Its target is not known. This CDR3 has 15 amino acids. Germline V gives CDR1 ENHRY, CDR2 SYGVKD. V shed 3 bases and J 3 bases; nucleotides not matched to a gene: 4.

The sequenced sample was naive CD4+ T cells from blood. V and J are TRBV10-3 and TRBJ2-2; 7 bases are a match to TRBD2. The receptor was derived from a man aged 30 to 39 with type 1 diabetes. In DNA, the CDR3 is TGTGCCATCAGTGAAGGCCTAGCGGACACCGGGGAGCTGTTTTTT. It specifies CAISEGLADTGELFF.